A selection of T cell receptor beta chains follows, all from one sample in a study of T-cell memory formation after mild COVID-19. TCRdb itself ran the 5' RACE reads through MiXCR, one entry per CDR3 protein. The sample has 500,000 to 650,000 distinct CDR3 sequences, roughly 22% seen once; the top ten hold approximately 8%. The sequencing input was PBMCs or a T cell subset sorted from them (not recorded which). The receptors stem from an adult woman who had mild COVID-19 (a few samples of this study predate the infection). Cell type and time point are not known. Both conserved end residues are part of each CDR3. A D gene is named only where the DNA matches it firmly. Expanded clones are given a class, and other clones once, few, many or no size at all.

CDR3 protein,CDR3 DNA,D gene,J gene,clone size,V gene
CASSHSARLAGGHYNEQFF,TGTGCCAGCAGCCACTCGGCTCGACTAGCGGGGGGGCACTACAATGAGCAGTTCTTC,TRBD2,TRBJ2-1,NA,TRBV3-1
CAWRLGPFYGYTF,TGTGCCTGGAGGTTGGGACCGTTCTATGGCTACACCTTC,NA,TRBJ1-2,few,TRBV30
CASSLVALTDTQYF,TGTGCCAGCAGCTTAGTTGCGTTGACAGATACGCAGTATTTT,NA,TRBJ2-3,many,TRBV7-9
CASSYLISGRKSDEQYF,TGTGCCAGCAGTTACCTCATTAGCGGGAGGAAGAGCGACGAGCAGTACTTC,TRBD2,TRBJ2-7,few,TRBV6-2/TRBV6-3
CASSIGGQTSYEQYF,TGTGCCAGTAGTATAGGGGGACAGACCTCCTACGAGCAGTACTTC,TRBD1,TRBJ2-7,few,TRBV19
CASSGSGRGSKEQYF,TGTGCCAGCAGTGGGTCGGGCAGGGGGTCGAAGGAGCAGTACTTC,TRBD1,TRBJ2-7,NA,TRBV2
CASSPRQVSYNEQFF,TGTGCCAGCAGCCCCCGACAGGTCTCCTACAATGAGCAGTTCTTC,NA,TRBJ2-1,few,TRBV4-2
CASSDLGGQTDTQYF,TGTGCCAGCAGTGACCTCGGGGGGCAAACAGATACGCAGTATTTT,NA,TRBJ2-3,NA,TRBV6-1
CASGRLGTTPSYEQYF,TGTGCCAGCGGCCGGCTTGGGACCACCCCCTCCTACGAGCAGTACTTC,NA,TRBJ2-7,few,TRBV5-5
CACQGMNTEAFF,TGTGCCTGCCAAGGAATGAACACTGAAGCTTTCTTT,NA,TRBJ1-1,few,TRBV30
CASSLNPTSGMYNEQFF,TGTGCCAGCAGCCTAAACCCGACTAGCGGGATGTACAATGAGCAGTTCTTC,TRBD2,TRBJ2-1,few,TRBV7-3
CSVVGRSYEQYF,TGCAGCGTTGTCGGCAGGTCCTACGAGCAGTACTTC,NA,TRBJ2-7,once,TRBV29-1
CASSELAGDQETQYF,TGTGCCAGCAGTGAACTAGCGGGAGACCAAGAGACCCAGTACTTC,TRBD2,TRBJ2-5,NA,TRBV2
CASTSAGGTDTQYF,TGCGCCAGCACCTCAGCGGGGGGTACAGATACGCAGTATTTT,TRBD2,TRBJ2-3,few,TRBV4-1
CASSPGARAAGELFF,TGTGCCAGCAGCCCGGGGGCAAGGGCGGCCGGGGAGCTGTTTTTT,NA,TRBJ2-2,NA,TRBV3-1
CASSYRGDNSPLHF,TGTGCCAGCAGTTACAGGGGGGATAATTCACCCCTCCACTTT,NA,TRBJ1-6,NA,TRBV6-5
CASSLDPGDTSGGSYGYTF,TGCGCCAGCAGCTTGGATCCAGGGGATACCTCCGGGGGGAGCTATGGCTACACCTTC,NA,TRBJ1-2,few,TRBV5-1
CASSLGSSRVDEQFF,TGTGCCAGCAGCTTAGGCTCTAGTAGAGTCGATGAGCAGTTCTTC,NA,TRBJ2-1,NA,TRBV11-1
CASSSTSGGDTQYF,TGTGCCAGCAGCTCCACTAGCGGGGGGGATACGCAGTATTTT,TRBD2,TRBJ2-3,NA,TRBV7-9
CASSSPADTQYF,TGCGCCAGCAGCTCCCCCGCTGATACGCAGTATTTT,NA,TRBJ2-3,few,TRBV5-1
CASSLATGGETQYF,TGCGCCAGCAGCTTGGCCACCGGGGGAGAGACCCAGTACTTC,NA,TRBJ2-5,many,TRBV7-6
CAISDLGRCTDTQYF,TGTGCCATCAGTGATTTAGGGCGATGCACAGATACGCAGTATTTT,NA,TRBJ2-3,few,TRBV10-3
CATSRAKREETQYF,TGTGCCACCAGCAGAGCGAAGCGGGAGGAGACCCAGTACTTC,TRBD2,TRBJ2-5,NA,TRBV15
CASSLAHRGRRNEQFF,TGTGCCAGCAGCTTAGCGCATAGGGGGCGCCGGAATGAGCAGTTCTTC,TRBD1,TRBJ2-1,NA,TRBV7-8
CASSMSVQGLTGELFF,TGTGCCAGTAGTATGTCGGTACAGGGGCTAACCGGGGAGCTGTTTTTT,TRBD1,TRBJ2-2,NA,TRBV19
CASSTGQVVIRNNYGYTF,TGTGCCAGTAGCACCGGACAGGTTGTCATAAGGAATAACTATGGCTACACCTTC,TRBD1,TRBJ1-2,few,TRBV19
CASSSGQSTDTQYF,TGTGCCAGCAGCTCGGGACAGAGCACAGATACGCAGTATTTT,TRBD1,TRBJ2-3,many,TRBV5-1
CASSSTQGIAYEQYF,TGTGCCAGCAGCAGTACTCAGGGGATTGCCTACGAGCAGTACTTC,NA,TRBJ2-7,few,TRBV7-9
CASSLRGGLGEKLFF,TGTGCCAGCAGCCTCCGCGGGGGGCTGGGCGAAAAACTGTTTTTT,NA,TRBJ1-4,NA,TRBV7-2
CASSPQGRAGELFF,TGTGCCAGCAGTCCTCAGGGAAGGGCCGGGGAGCTGTTTTTT,NA,TRBJ2-2,NA,TRBV12-3/TRBV12-4
CSAERLAVNTGELFF,TGCAGTGCTGAAAGACTAGCGGTGAACACCGGGGAGCTGTTTTTT,TRBD2,TRBJ2-2,few,TRBV20-1
CASSSDRVGEQYF,TGTGCCAGCAGCTCCGACCGCGTGGGCGAGCAGTACTTC,NA,TRBJ2-7,NA,TRBV7-2
CASTSNRGRYGYTF,TGTGCCAGCACCTCTAACCGGGGAAGATATGGCTACACCTTC,NA,TRBJ1-2,NA,TRBV6-5
CASRGTGSYEQYF,TGCGCCAGCAGAGGGACAGGTTCCTACGAGCAGTACTTC,TRBD1,TRBJ2-7,few,TRBV5-1
CASSSSNLYEQYF,TGTGCCAGCAGCTCCTCCAATCTCTACGAGCAGTACTTC,NA,TRBJ2-7,few,TRBV7-9
CASSLGATDTAGRELFF,TGCGCCAGCAGCTTGGGGGCGACGGATACGGCGGGGCGGGAGCTGTTTTTT,NA,TRBJ2-2,NA,TRBV5-1
CASRQTGGYEQYF,TGCGCCAGCAGACAGACAGGGGGCTACGAGCAGTACTTC,TRBD1,TRBJ2-7,NA,TRBV4-1
CASSLAWGPGELFF,TGTGCCAGCAGCTTAGCCTGGGGCCCCGGGGAGCTGTTTTTT,NA,TRBJ2-2,few,TRBV7-8
CASSYGSTEAFF,TGCGCCAGCAGCTATGGCAGCACTGAAGCTTTCTTT,NA,TRBJ1-1,NA,TRBV5-1
CSARGSGSYEQYF,TGCAGTGCTAGAGGGTCCGGGAGCTACGAGCAGTACTTC,NA,TRBJ2-7,NA,TRBV20-1
CASGQGLGSYNSPLHF,TGTGCCAGTGGACAGGGTCTGGGCTCCTATAATTCACCCCTCCACTTT,TRBD1,TRBJ1-6,NA,TRBV19
CASSTPAGFTEAFF,TGTGCCAGCAGCACCCCAGCGGGTTTCACTGAAGCTTTCTTT,NA,TRBJ1-1,NA,TRBV3-1
CASSAGRATSSYNEQFF,TGTGCCAGCAGCGCGGGGCGGGCTACGAGCTCCTACAATGAGCAGTTCTTC,NA,TRBJ2-1,few,TRBV11-2
CASSQEVAGGYTF,TGTGCCAGCAGCCAAGAGGTCGCGGGGGGCTACACCTTC,NA,TRBJ1-2,few,TRBV4-2
CASSYGRELFF,TGTGCCAGCAGTTACGGAAGAGAACTGTTTTTT,NA,TRBJ1-4,NA,TRBV6-5
CASSGPISYEQYF,TGTGCCAGCAGCGGACCGATCTCCTACGAGCAGTACTTC,NA,TRBJ2-7,NA,TRBV9
CSAREPAGSEKLFF,TGCAGTGCTAGAGAGCCCGCAGGGAGTGAAAAACTGTTTTTT,NA,TRBJ1-4,NA,TRBV20-1
CSVESGNRYGYTF,TGCAGCGTTGAATCCGGGAATCGCTATGGCTACACCTTC,NA,TRBJ1-2,few,TRBV29-1